The TCR beta chain described here comes from a study of blood T cells in healthy people across ages. General study findings and limits: The recorded TCR beta diversity per million T cells decreased in a roughly linear manner with age.

This CDR3 contains 15 residues. Per the germline V gene, CDR1 is SGHVS and CDR2 is FQNEAQ. Together with a sample-barcoded 5' primer, a J-beta primer mix was included in a second PCR lasting roughly 6 to 12 cycles. Unique molecular identifiers of 12 random nucleotides labeled each cDNA. TCRdb independently ran MiXCR on the 5' RACE reads; one entry per CDR3 protein. This sample has almost 800,000 distinct CDR3 sequences, with 58% found just once. Remarks on this clonotype: Its specificity is unknown. A read error may account for a junction end that differs from germline.

Each sample yielded at least 7 million isolated PBMCs. The rearrangement uses TRBV7-8 and TRBJ2-1; possible D gene TRBD1, 6 bases. This clonotype was sampled from a man between 25 and 39 years old in good health. Material: blood. CDR3 protein: CACSLGLAGGGEQFF. CDR3 coding DNA: TGTGCCTGCAGCTTAGGGCTAGCTGGGGGCGGTGAGCAGTTCTTC.